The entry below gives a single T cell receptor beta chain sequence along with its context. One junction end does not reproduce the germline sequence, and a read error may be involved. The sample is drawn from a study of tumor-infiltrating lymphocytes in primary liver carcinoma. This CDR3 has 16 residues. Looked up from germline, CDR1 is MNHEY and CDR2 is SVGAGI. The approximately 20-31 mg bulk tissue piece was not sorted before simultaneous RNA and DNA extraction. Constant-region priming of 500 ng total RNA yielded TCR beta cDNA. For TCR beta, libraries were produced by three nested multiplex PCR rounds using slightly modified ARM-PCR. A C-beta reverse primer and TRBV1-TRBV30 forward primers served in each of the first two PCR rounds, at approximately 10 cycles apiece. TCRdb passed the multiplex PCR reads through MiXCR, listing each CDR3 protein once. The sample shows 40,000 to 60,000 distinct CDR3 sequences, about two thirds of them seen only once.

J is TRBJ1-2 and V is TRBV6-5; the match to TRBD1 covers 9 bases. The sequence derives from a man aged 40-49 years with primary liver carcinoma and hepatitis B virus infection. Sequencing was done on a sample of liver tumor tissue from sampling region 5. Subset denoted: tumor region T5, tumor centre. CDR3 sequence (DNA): TGTGCCAGCTGTTACAGTTGGGGGGACAGGGATAACGGCTACACCTTC. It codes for CASCYSWGDRDNGYTF.